One and the same sample provided the 2 T cell receptor beta chains below, sequenced in a study of cytomegalovirus exposure and HLA in healthy donors. The PCR used 60 Vbeta and 13 Jbeta primers. Repertoires were generated with immunoSEQ multiplex PCR, while TCRdb's copy carries only in-frame clones and drops some. The data show over 150,000 clones, approximately 81% seen once. Material for sequencing was PBMCs. All receptors derive from a boy aged 2 to 10 in good health and CMV-seronegative.

The chain couples TRBV30 to TRBJ1-1; 7 bases line up with TRBD1. This CDR3 region has 12 residues. Germline V CDR1 and CDR2: GTSNPN, SVGIG (reference sequence). V lost 2 bases to trimming and J lost 10 bases; unmatched junction nucleotides: 7. CDR3 loop: CAWSFDRAPAFF. The DNA of the CDR3 is TGTGCCTGGAGTTTTGACAGGGCTCCAGCTTTCTTT.

The rearrangement uses TRBV28 and TRBJ2-3; 9 bases match TRBD1. J was trimmed by 2 bases and V by 5 bases; bases with no gene match: 5. The CDR3 has 15 amino acids. Germline CDR1 reads MDHEN; CDR2 reads SYDVKM. This chain's CDR3 is CASSNTGGPTDTQYF. DNA of the CDR3: TGTGCCAGCAGTAATACAGGGGGCCCCACAGATACGCAGTATTTT.